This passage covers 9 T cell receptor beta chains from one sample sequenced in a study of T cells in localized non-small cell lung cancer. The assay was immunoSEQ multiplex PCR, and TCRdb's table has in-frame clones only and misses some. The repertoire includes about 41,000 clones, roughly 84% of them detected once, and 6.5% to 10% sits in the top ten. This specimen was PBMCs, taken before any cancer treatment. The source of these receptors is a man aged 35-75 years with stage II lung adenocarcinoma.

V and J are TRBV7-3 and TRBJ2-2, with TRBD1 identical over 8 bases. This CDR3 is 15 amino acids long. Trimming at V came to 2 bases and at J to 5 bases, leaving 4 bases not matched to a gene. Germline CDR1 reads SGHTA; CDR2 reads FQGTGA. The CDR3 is CASSLSRGRTGELFF. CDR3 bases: TGTGCCAGCAGCTTATCCAGGGGGCGGACCGGGGAGCTGTTTTTT.

The CDR3 sequence is CASRLNVDAEAFF. Here the CDR3 DNA reads TGTGCCAGCAGACTAAATGTTGATGCTGAAGCTTTCTTT. This chain joins TRBV6-7 and TRBJ1-1; no clear D gene. TRBV6-7 is marked as an open reading frame, function uncertain. V was clipped by 6 bases and J by 6 bases, with 14 bases between them. This CDR3 has 13 amino acids.

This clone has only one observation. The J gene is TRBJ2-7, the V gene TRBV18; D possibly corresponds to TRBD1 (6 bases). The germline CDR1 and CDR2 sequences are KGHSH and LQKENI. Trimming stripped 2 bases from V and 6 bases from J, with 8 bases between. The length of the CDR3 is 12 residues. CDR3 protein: CASSPKGGEQYF. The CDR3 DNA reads TGTGCCAGCTCACCAAAAGGGGGCGAGCAGTACTTC. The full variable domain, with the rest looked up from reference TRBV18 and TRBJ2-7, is NAGVMQNPRHLVRRRGQEARLRCSPMKGHSHVYWYRQLPEEGLKFMVYLQKENIIDESGMPKERFSAEFPKEGPSILRIQQVVRGDSAAYFCASSPKGGEQYFGPGTRLTVT.

The CDR3 spells CASSVVREATGELFF. The CDR3 bases are TGTGCCAGCAGCGTAGTAAGAGAAGCCACCGGGGAGCTGTTTTTT. The chain is built from TRBV9 and TRBJ2-2; D is unclear. The CDR3 loop spans 15 amino acids. Germline CDR1 and CDR2: SGDLS and YYNGEE. Trimming stripped 0 bases from V and 4 bases from J, with 10 bases between. Drawing the rest from reference TRBV9 and TRBJ2-2, the complete variable domain is DSGVTQTPKHLITATGQRVTLRCSPRSGDLSVYWYQQSLDQGLQFLIQYYNGEERAKGNILERFSAQQFPDLHSELNLSSLELGDSALYFCASSVVREATGELFFGEGSRLTVL.

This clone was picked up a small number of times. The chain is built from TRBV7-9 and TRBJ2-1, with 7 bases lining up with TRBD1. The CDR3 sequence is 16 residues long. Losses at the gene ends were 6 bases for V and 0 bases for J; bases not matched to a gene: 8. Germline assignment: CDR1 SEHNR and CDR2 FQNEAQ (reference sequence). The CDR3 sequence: CASSYETGTSYNEQFF. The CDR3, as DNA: TGTGCCAGCAGTTACGAGACAGGGACCTCCTACAATGAGCAGTTCTTC.

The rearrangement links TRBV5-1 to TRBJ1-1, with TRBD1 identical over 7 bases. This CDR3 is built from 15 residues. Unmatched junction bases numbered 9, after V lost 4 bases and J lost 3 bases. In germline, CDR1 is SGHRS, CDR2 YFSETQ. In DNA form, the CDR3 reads TGCGCCAGCAGCCCCCGAGACAGGGCGGACACTGAAGCTTTCTTT. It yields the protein CASSPRDRADTEAFF.

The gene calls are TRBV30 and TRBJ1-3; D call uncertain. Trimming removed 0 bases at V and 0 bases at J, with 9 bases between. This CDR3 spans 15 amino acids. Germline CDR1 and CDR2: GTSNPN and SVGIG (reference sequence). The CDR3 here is CAWSVRRTSGNTIYF. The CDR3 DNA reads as TGTGCCTGGAGTGTACGACGGACCTCTGGAAACACCATATATTTT.

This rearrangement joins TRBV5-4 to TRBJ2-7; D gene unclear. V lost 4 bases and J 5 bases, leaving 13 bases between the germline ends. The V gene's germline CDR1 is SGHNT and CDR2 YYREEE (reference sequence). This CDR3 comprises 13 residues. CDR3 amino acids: CASSQVPRDEQYF. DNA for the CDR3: TGTGCCAGCAGCCAGGTGCCTCGGGACGAGCAGTACTTC.

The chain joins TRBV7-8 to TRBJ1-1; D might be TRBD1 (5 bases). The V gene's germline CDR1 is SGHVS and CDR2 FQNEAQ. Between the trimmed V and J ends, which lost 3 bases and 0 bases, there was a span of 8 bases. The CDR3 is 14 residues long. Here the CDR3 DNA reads TGTGCCAGCAGCTTTGACAGCATGAACACTGAAGCTTTCTTT. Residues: CASSFDSMNTEAFF.